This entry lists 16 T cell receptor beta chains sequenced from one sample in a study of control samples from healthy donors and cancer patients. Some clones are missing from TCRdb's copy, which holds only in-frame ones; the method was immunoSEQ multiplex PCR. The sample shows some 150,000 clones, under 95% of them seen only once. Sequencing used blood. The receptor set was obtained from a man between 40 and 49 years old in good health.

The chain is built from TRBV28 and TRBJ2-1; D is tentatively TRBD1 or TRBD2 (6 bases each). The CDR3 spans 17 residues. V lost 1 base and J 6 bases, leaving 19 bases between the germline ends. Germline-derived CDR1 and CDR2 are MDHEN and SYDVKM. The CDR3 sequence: CASSLFGGRRPLNEQFF. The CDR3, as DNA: TGTGCCAGCAGTTTATTCGGGGGCAGGCGACCTCTCAATGAGCAGTTCTTC.

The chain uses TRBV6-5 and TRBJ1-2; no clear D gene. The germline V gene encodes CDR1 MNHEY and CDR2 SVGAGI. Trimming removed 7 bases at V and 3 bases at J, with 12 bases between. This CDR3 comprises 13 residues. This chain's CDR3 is CASTKTPYYGYTF. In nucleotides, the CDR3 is TGTGCCAGCACGAAGACTCCCTACTATGGCTACACCTTC.

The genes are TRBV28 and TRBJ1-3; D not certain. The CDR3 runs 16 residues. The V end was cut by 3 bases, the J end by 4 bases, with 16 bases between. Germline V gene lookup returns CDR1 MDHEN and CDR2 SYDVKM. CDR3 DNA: TGTGCCAGCAGTTTGAGAGCCGGGCCGGGGGGAAACACCATATATTTT. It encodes CASSLRAGPGGNTIYF.

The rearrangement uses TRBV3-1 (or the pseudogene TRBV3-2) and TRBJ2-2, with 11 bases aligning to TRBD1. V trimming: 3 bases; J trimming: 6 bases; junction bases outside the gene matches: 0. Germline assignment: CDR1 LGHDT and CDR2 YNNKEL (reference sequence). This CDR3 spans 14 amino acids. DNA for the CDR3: TGTGCCAGCAGCCAGGGACAGGGGGCCGGGGAGCTGTTTTTT. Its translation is CASSQGQGAGELFF.

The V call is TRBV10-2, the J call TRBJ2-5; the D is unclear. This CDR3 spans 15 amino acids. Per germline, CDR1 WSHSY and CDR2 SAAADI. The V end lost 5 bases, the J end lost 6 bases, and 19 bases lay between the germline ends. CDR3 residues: CASSRKPGPEQTQYF. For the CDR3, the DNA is TGCGCCAGCAGTAGGAAGCCGGGCCCAGAGCAGACCCAGTACTTC.

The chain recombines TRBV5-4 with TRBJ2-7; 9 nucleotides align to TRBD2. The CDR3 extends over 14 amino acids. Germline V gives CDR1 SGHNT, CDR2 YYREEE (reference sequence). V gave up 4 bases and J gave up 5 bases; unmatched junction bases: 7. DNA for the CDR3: TGTGCCAGCAGCGGGCGTAGCGGGAGTAACGAGCAGTACTTC. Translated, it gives CASSGRSGSNEQYF. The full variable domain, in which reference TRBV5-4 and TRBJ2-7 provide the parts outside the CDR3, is ETGVTQSPTHLIKTRGQQVTLRCSSQSGHNTVSWYQQALGQGPQFIFQYYREEENGRGNFPPRFSGLQFPNYSSELNVNALELDDSALYLCASSGRSGSNEQYFGPGTRLTVT.

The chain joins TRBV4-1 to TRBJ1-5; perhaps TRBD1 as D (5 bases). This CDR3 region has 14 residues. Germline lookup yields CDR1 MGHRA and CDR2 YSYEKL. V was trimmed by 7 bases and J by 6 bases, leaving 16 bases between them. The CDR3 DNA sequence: TGCGCCAGCATCCGCCGGGACTACGGTCAGCCCCAGCATTTT. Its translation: CASIRRDYGQPQHF.

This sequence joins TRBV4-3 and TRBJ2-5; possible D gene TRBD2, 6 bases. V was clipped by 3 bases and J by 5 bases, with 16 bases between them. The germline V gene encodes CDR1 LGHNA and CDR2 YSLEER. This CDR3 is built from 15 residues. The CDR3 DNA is TGCGCCAGCAGCCAGTTTGATACTAGCAGTGAGACCCAGTACTTC. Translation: CASSQFDTSSETQYF.

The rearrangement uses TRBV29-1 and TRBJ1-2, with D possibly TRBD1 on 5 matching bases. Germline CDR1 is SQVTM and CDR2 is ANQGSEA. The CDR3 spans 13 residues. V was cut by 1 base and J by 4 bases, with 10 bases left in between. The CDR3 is CSVEGGDAYGYTF. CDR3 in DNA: TGCAGCGTTGAAGGGGGGGATGCCTATGGCTACACCTTC.

The CDR3 nucleotides are TGTGCCAGTAGCCTGACAGTAGCCAAAAACATTCAGTACTTC. It encodes CASSLTVAKNIQYF. The chain is built from TRBV19 and TRBJ2-4; possible D gene TRBD1, 5 bases. The CDR3 length is 14 residues. V was shortened by 6 bases and J by 0 bases, with 9 bases between the two germline ends. Germline values: CDR1 LNHDA, CDR2 SQIVND (reference sequence).

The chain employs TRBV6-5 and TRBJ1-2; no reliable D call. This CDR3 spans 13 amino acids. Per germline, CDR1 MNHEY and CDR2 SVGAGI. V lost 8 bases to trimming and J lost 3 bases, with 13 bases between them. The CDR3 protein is CASAAETYYGYTF. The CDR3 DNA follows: TGTGCCAGCGCGGCAGAAACCTACTATGGCTACACCTTC.

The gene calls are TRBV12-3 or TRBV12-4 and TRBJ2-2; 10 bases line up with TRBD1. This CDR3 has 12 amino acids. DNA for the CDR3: TGTGCAGGGGACAGGGGTACCGGGGAGCTGTTTTTT. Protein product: CAGDRGTGELFF.

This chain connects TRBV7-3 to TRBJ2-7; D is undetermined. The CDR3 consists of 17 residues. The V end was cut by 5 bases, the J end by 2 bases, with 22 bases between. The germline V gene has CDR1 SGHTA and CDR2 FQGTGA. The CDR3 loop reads CASSRTDQNSVAYEQYF. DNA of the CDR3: TGTGCCAGCAGCCGCACAGACCAAAATTCGGTAGCCTACGAGCAGTACTTC.

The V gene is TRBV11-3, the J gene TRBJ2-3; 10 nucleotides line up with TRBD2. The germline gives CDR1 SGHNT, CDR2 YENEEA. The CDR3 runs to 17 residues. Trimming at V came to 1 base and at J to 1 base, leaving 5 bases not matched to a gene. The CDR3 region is CASSLVGTSARTDTQYF. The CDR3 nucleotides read TGTGCCAGCAGCTTAGTTGGGACTAGCGCCCGCACAGATACGCAGTATTTT.

The CDR3 nucleotides read TGTGCCAGCAGTTACTCCCGCACCTCAGTTTTCCCTGAAGCTTTCTTT. Translating gives CASSYSRTSVFPEAFF. The chain links TRBV6-2 or TRBV6-3 to TRBJ1-1; D is unclear. In germline, CDR1 is MNHEY, CDR2 SVGEGT. Trimming pared 0 bases from V and 6 bases from J, leaving 17 bases between. CDR3 length equals 16 residues.

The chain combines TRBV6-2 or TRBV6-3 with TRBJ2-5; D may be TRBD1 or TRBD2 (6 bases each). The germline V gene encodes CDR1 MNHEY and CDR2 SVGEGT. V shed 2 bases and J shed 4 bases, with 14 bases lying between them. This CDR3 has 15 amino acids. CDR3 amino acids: CASSYGWGAGETQYF. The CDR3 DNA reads TGTGCCAGCAGTTACGGGTGGGGGGCCGGAGAGACCCAGTACTTC.